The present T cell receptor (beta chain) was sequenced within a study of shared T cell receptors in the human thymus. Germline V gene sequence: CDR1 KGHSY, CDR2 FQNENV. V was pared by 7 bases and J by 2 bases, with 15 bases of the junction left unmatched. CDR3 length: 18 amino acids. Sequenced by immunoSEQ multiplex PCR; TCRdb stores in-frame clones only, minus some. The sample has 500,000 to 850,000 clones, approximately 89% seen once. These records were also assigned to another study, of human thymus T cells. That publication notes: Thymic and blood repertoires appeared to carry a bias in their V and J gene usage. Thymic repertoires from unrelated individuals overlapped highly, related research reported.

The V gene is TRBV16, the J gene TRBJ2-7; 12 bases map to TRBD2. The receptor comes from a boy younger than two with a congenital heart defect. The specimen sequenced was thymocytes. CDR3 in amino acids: CASTLSETSGRAPYEQYF. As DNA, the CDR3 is TGTGCCAGCACCCTTAGTGAGACTAGCGGGAGAGCGCCCTACGAGCAGTACTTC.